This T cell receptor (beta chain) was retrieved from a study of control samples from healthy donors and cancer patients. Germline-derived CDR1 and CDR2 are SNHLY and FYNNEI. V lost 10 bases, J lost 2 bases, and 13 bases stayed unmatched. The CDR3 contains 15 residues. Generated by immunoSEQ multiplex PCR, the TCRdb table keeps only in-frame clones and is missing some. The profile covers about 150,000 clones, with 94% appearing a single time and approximately 6% taken by the ten largest. The genes are TRBV2 and TRBJ1-2; TRBD1 matches at 7 bases. Source material: blood. The receptor was derived from a middle-aged man in good health. The CDR3 loop is CATDRAQGPNYGYTF. CDR3 sequence (DNA): TGTGCCACCGATCGGGCACAGGGGCCGAACTATGGCTACACCTTC.